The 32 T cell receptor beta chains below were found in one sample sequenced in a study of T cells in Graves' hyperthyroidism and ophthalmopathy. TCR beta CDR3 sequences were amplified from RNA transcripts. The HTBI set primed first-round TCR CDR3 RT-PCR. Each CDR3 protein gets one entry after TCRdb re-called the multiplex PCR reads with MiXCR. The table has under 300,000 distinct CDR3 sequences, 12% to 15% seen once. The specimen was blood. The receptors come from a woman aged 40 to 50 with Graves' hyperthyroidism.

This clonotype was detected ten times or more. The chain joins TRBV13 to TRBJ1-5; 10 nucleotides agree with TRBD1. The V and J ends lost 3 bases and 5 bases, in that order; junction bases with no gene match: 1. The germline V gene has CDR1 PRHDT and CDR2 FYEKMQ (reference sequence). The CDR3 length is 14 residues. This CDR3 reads CASSLGTGDQPQHF. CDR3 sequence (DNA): TGTGCCAGCAGCTTGGGGACAGGGGATCAGCCCCAGCATTTT.

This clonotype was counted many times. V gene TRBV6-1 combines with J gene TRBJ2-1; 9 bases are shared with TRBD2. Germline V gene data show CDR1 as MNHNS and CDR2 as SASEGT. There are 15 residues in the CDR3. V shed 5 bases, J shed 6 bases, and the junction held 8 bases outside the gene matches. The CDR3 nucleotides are TGTGCCAGCAGTCGATCAGATAGCGGGAGCAATGAGCAGTTCTTC. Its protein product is CASSRSDSGSNEQFF.

CDR3 sequence: CASSYGTAIYEQYF. CDR3 DNA sequence: TGTGCCAGCAGTTACGGGACAGCCATATACGAGCAGTACTTC. The gene calls are TRBV6-5 and TRBJ2-7, with TRBD1 matching over 7 bases. Germline CDR1 reads MNHEY; CDR2 reads SVGAGI. CDR3 length: 14 residues. Unmatched junction bases numbered 5, after V lost 2 bases and J lost 4 bases.

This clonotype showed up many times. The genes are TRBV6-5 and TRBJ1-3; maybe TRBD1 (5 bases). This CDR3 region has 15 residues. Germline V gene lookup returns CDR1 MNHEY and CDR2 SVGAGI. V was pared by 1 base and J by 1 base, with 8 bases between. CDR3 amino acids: CASSYFQGSGNTIYF. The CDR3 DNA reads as TGTGCCAGCAGTTACTTCCAGGGTTCTGGAAACACCATATATTTT.

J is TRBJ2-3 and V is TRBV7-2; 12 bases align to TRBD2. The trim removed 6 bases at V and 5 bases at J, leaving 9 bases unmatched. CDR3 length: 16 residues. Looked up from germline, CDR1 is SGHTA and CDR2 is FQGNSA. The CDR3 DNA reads TGTGCCAGCAGGGAAGGGCCGGGACTAGCGGGAGATACGCAGTATTTT. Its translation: CASREGPGLAGDTQYF.

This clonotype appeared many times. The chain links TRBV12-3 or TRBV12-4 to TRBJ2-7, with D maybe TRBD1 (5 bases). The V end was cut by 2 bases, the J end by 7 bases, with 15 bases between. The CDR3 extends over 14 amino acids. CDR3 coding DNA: TGTGCCAGCAGTTTAAACCAAGGGGCGCGTGAGCAGTACTTC. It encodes CASSLNQGAREQYF.

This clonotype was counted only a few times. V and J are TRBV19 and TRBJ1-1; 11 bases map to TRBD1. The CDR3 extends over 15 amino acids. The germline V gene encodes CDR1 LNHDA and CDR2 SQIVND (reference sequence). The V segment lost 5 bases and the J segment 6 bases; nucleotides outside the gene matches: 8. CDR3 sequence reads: CASSPMGQGGAEAFF. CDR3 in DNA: TGTGCCAGTAGTCCCATGGGACAGGGGGGGGCTGAAGCTTTCTTT.

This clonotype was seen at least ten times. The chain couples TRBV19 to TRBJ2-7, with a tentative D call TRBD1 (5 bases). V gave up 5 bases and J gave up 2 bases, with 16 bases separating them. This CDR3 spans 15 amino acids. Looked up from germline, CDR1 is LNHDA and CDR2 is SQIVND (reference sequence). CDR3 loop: CASSPDQGGPYEQYF. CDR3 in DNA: TGTGCCAGTAGTCCGGATCAGGGTGGGCCCTACGAGCAGTACTTC.

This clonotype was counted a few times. As DNA, the CDR3 is TGTGCCAGCAGACCAGGATCGGGAAAGCAGTACTTC. It encodes CASRPGSGKQYF. The chain has TRBV28 and TRBJ2-7; a weak D match, TRBD2 (5 bases). CDR1 is MDHEN, CDR2 SYDVKM, per germline. The germline V and J ends were trimmed by 6 bases and 8 bases, with 14 bases remaining between them. The CDR3 extends over 12 amino acids.

CDR3 loop: CASTGYTEAFF. DNA of the CDR3: TGTGCCAGTACCGGGTACACTGAAGCTTTCTTT. V is TRBV19 and J is TRBJ1-1, with no clear D. The germline V gene has CDR1 LNHDA and CDR2 SQIVND (reference sequence). V was cut by 7 bases and J by 3 bases, with 6 bases left in between. The CDR3 sequence is 11 residues long.

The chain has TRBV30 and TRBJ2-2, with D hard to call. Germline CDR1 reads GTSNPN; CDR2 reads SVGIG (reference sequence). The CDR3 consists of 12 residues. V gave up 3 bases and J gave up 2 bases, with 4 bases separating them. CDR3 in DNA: TGTGCCTGGAGGTATAACACCGGGGAGCTGTTTTTT. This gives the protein CAWRYNTGELFF.

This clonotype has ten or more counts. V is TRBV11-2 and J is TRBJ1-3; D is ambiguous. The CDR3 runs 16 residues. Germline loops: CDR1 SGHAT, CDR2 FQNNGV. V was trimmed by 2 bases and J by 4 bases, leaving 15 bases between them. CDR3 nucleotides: TGTGCCAGCAGCTTAATGATTTTGGGGTCCGGAAACACCATATATTTT. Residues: CASSLMILGSGNTIYF.

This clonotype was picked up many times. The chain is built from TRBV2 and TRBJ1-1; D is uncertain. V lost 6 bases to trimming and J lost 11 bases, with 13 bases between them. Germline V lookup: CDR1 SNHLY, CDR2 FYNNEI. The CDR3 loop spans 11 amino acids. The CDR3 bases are TGTGCCAGCAGCGCGAACTGGGAGGCTTTCTTT. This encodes CASSANWEAFF. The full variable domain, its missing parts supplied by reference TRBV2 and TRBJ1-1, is EPEVTQTPSHQVTQMGQEVILRCVPISNHLYFYWYRQILGQKVEFLVSFYNNEISEKSEIFDDQFSVERPDGSNFTLKIRSTKLEDSAMYFCASSANWEAFFGQGTRLTVV.

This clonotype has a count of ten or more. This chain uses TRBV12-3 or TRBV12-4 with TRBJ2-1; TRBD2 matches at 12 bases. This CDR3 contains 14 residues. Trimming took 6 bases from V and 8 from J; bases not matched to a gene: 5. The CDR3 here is CASRPLAGGHEQFF. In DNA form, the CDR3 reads TGTGCCAGCAGACCGCTAGCGGGAGGGCATGAGCAGTTCTTC.

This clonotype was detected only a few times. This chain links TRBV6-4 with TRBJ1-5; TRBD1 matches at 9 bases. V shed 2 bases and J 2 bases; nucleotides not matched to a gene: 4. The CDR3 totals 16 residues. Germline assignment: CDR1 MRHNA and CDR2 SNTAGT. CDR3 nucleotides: TGTGCCAGCAGTGACAGGACAGGGGAGGGCAATCAGCCCCAGCATTTT. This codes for CASSDRTGEGNQPQHF.

CDR3 in DNA: TGTGCCTGGAGTGTAGTTAGGGGCCTTATGGAGACCCAGTACTTC. Translation: CAWSVVRGLMETQYF. The chain carries TRBV30 and TRBJ2-5, with D tentatively TRBD1 (5 bases). CDR1 and CDR2 from the germline V gene are GTSNPN and SVGIG (reference sequence). Deletions cut 0 bases from V and 5 bases from J, with 16 bases between. The CDR3 totals 15 residues.

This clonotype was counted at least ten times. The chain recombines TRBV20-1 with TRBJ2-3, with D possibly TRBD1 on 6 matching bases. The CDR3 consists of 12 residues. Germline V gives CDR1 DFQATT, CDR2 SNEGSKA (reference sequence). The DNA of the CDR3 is TGCGGCGGACAGAGTAGCACAGATACGCAGTATTTT. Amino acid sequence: CGGQSSTDTQYF.

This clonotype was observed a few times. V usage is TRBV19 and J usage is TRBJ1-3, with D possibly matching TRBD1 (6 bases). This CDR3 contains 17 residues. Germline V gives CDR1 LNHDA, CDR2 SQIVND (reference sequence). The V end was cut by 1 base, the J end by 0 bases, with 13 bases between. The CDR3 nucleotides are TGTGCCAGTAGTATAGTCAACCCGGGACACTCTGGAAACACCATATATTTT. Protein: CASSIVNPGHSGNTIYF.

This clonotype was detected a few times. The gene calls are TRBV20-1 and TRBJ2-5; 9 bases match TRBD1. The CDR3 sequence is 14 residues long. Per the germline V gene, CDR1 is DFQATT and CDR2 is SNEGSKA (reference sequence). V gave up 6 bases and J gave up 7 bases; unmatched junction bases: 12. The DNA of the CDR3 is TGCAGTGCAACCGGGACAGGGCCTTTTGGGACCCAGTACTTC. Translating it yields CSATGTGPFGTQYF.

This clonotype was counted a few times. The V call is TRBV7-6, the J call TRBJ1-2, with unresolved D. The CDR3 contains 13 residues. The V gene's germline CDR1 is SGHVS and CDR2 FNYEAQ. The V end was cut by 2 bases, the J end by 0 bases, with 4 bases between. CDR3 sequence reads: CASSLSSNYGYTF. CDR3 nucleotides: TGTGCCAGCAGCTTATCGTCTAACTATGGCTACACCTTC.

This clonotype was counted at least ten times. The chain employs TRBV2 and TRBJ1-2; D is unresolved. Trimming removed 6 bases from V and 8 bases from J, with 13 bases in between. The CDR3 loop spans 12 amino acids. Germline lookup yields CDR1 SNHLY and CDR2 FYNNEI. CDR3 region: CASRRSSEGYTF. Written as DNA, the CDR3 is TGTGCCAGCAGGCGCAGCTCGGAGGGCTACACCTTC.

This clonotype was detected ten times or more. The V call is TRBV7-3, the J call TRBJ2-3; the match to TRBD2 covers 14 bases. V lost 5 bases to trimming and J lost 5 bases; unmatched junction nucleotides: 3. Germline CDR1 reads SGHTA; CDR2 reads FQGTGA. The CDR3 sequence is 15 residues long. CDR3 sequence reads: CASSLTSGRGDTQYF. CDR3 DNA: TGTGCCAGCAGCCTGACTAGCGGGAGGGGAGATACGCAGTATTTT.

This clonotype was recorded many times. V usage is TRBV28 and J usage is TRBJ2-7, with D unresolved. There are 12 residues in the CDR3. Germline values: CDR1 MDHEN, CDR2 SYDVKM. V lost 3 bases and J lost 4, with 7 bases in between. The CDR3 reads CASSLDHYEQYF. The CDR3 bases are TGTGCCAGCAGTTTGGACCATTACGAGCAGTACTTC.

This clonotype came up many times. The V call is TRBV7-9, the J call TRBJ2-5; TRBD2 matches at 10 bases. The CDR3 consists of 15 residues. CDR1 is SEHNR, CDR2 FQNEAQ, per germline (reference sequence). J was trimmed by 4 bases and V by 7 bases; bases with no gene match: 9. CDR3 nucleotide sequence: TGTGCCAGCACCTCTAGCGGGAGTATCGGAGAGACCCAGTACTTC. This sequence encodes CASTSSGSIGETQYF.

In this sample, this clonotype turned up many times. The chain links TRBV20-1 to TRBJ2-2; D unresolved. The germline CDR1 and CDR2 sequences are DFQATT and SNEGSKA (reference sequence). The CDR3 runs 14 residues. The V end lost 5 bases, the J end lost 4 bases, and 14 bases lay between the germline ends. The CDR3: CSAPSRWGTGELFF. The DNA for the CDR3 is TGCAGTGCTCCCTCGCGGTGGGGCACCGGGGAGCTGTTTTTT.

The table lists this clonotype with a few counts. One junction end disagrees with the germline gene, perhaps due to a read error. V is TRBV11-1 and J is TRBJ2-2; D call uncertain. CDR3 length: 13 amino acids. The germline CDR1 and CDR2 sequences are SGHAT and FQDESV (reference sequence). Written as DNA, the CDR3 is TGCGCCAGCCGCGACCAAAACACCGGGGAGCTGTTTTTT. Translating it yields CASRDQNTGELFF.

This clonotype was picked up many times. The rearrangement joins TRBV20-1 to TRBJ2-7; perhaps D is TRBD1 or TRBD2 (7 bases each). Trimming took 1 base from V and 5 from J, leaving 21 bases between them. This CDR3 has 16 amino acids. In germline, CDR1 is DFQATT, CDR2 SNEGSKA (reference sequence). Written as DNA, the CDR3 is TGCAGTGCTAGAGCCAGGGGGGCCGGGGGGTTGGACGAGCAGTACTTC. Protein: CSARARGAGGLDEQYF.

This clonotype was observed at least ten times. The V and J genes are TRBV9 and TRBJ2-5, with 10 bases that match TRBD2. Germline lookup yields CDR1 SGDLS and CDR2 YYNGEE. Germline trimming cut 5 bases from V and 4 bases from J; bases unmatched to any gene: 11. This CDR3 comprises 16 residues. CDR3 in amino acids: CASSPAASGRVETQYF. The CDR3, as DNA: TGTGCCAGCAGTCCCGCGGCTAGCGGGAGAGTAGAGACCCAGTACTTC.

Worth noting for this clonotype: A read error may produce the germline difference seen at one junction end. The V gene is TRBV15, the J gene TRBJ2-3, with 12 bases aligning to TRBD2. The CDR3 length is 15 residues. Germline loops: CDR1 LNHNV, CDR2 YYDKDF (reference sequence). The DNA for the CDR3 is TGTGCCACCAGCCAGACTAGCGGGAGCATAGATACGCAGTATTTT. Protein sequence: CATSQTSGSIDTQYF.

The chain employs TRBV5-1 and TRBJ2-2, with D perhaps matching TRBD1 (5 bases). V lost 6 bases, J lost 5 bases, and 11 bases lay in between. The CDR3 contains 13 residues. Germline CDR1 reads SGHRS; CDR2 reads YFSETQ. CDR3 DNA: TGCGCCAGCAACCCGACAGAAACCGGGGAGCTGTTTTTT. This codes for CASNPTETGELFF.

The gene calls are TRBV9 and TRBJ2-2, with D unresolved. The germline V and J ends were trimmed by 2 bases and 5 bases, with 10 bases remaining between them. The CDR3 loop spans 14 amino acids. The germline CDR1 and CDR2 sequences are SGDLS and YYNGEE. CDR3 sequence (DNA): TGTGCCAGCAGCGTCTCCCATCCGACCGGGGAGCTGTTTTTT. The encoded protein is CASSVSHPTGELFF.

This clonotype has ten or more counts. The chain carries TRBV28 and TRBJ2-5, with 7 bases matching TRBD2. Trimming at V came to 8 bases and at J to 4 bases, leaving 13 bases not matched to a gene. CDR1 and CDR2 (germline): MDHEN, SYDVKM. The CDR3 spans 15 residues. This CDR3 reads CASRSGGSYLETQYF. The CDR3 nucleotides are TGTGCCAGCCGTTCAGGCGGGAGTTACCTAGAGACCCAGTACTTC. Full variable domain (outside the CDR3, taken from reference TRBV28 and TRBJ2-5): DVKVTQSSRYLVKRTGEKVFLECVQDMDHENMFWYRQDPGLGLRLIYFSYDVKMKEKGDIPEGYSVSREKKERFSLILESASTNQTSMYLCASRSGGSYLETQYFGPGTRLLVL.